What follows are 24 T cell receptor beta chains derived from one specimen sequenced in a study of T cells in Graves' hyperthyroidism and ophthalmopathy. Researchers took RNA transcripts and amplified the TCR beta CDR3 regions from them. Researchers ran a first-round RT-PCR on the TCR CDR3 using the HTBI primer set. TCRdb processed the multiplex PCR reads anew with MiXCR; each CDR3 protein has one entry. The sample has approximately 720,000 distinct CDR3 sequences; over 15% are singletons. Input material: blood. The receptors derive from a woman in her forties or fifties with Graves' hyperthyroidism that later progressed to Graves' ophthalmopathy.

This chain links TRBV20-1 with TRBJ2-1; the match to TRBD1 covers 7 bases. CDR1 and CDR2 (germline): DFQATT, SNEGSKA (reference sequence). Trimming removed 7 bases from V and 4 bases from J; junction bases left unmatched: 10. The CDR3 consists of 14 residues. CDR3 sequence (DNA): TGCAGTGTCCCCCAGGGACAGTTATACAATGAGCAGTTCTTC. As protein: CSVPQGQLYNEQFF.

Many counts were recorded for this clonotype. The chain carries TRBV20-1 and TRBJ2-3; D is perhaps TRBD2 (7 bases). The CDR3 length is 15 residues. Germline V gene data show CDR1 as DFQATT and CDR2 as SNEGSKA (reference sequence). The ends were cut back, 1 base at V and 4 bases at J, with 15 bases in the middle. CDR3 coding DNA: TGCAGTGCTAGAGTCGAGGCGGGGGCGGCAGATACGCAGTATTTT. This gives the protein CSARVEAGAADTQYF.

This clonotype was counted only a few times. CDR3 DNA: TGTGCCAGCAGAAAGCGGGGGGCCAAATACAATGAGCAGTTCTTC. Residues: CASRKRGAKYNEQFF. The chain has TRBV12-3 or TRBV12-4 and TRBJ2-1; TRBD2 aligns across 9 bases. The CDR3 covers 15 residues. V gave up 6 bases and J gave up 4 bases; unmatched junction bases: 7.

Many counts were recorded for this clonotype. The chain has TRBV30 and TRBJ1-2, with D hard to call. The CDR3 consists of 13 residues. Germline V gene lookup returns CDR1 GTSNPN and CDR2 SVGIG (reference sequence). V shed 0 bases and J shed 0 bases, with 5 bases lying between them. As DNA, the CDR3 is TGTGCCTGGAGTGTTCGATCTAACTATGGCTACACCTTC. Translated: CAWSVRSNYGYTF.

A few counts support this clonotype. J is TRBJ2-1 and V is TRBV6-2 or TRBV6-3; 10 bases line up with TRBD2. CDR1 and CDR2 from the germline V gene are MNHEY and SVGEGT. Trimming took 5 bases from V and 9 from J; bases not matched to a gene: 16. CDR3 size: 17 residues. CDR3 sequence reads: CASSPRGGAGGPIEQFF. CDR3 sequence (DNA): TGTGCCAGCAGTCCCCGTGGTGGAGCGGGGGGGCCCATTGAGCAGTTCTTC.

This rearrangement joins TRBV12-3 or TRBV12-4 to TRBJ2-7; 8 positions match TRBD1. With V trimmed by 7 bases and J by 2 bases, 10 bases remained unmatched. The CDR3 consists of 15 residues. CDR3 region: CASTPRDRTAYEQYF. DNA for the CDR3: TGTGCCAGCACTCCCCGGGACAGGACGGCCTACGAGCAGTACTTC.

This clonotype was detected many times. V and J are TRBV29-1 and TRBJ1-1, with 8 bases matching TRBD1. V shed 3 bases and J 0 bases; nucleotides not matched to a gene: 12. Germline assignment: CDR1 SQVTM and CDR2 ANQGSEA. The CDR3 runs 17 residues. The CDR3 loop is CSVEGGTGSFMNTEAFF. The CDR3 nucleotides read TGCAGCGTTGAGGGAGGGACAGGTTCGTTCATGAACACTGAAGCTTTCTTT. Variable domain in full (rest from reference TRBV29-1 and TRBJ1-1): SAVISQKPSRDICQRGTSLTIQCQVDSQVTMMFWYRQQPGQSLTLIATANQGSEATYESGFVIDKFPISRPNLTFSTLTVSNMSPEDSSIYLCSVEGGTGSFMNTEAFFGQGTRLTVV.

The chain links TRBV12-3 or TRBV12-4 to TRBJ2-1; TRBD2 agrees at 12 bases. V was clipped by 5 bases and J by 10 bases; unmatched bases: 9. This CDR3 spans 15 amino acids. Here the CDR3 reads CASSPTSGGPTEQFF. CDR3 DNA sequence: TGTGCCAGCAGTCCAACTAGCGGGGGGCCGACAGAGCAGTTCTTC.

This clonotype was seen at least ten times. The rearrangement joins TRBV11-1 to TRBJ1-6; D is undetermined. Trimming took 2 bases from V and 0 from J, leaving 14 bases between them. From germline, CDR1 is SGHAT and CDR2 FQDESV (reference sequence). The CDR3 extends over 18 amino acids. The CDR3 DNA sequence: TGTGCCAGCAGCTTAATGGGTGACGGGAGCTCCTATAATTCACCCCTCCACTTT. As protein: CASSLMGDGSSYNSPLHF.

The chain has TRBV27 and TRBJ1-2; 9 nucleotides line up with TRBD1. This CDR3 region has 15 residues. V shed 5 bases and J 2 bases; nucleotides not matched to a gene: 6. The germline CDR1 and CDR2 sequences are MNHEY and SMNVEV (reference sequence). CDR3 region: CASSPQGAENYGYTF. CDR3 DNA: TGTGCCAGCAGTCCACAGGGGGCGGAAAACTATGGCTACACCTTC.

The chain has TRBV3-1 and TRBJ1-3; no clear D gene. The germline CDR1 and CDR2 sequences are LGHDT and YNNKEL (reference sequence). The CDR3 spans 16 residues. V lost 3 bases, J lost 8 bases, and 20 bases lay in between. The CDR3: CASSHMGGNQPHTIYF. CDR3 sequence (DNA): TGTGCCAGCAGCCATATGGGCGGGAATCAGCCCCACACCATATATTTT.

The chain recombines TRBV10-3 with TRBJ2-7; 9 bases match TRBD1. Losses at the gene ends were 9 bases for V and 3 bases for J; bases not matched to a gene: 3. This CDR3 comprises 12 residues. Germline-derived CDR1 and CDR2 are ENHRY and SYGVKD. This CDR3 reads CAMGQGDYEQYF. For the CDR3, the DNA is TGTGCCATGGGACAGGGAGACTACGAGCAGTACTTC.

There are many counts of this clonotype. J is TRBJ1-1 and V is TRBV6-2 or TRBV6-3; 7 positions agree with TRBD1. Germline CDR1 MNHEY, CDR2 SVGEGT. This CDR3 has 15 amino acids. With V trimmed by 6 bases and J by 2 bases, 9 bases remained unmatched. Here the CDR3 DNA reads TGTGCCAGCAGACAACCTTACAGGGGAAACACTGAAGCTTTCTTT. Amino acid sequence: CASRQPYRGNTEAFF.

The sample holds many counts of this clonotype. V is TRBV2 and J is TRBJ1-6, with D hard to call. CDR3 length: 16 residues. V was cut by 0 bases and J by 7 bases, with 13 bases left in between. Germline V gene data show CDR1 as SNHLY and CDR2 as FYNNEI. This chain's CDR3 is CASSEAIGGSNSPLHF. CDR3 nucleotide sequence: TGTGCCAGCAGTGAAGCCATTGGAGGGAGCAATTCACCCCTCCACTTT.

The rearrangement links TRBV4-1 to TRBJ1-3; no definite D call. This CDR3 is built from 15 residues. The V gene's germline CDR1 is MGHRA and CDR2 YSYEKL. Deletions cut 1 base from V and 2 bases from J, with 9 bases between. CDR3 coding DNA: TGCGCCAGCAGCCAAGTGGGGTTCGCTGGAAACACCATATATTTT. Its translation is CASSQVGFAGNTIYF.

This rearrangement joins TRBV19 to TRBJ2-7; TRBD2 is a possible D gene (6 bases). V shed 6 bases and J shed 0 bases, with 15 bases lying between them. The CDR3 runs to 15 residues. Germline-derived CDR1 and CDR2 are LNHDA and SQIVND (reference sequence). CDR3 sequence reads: CASRIRDLSSYEQYF. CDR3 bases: TGTGCCAGTAGAATACGGGACTTATCCTCCTACGAGCAGTACTTC.

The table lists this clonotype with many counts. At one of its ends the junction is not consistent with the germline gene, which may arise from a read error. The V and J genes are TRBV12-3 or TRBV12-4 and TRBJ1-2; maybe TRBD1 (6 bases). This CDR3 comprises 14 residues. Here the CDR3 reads CASSLRQESYGFTF. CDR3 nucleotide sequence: TGTGCCAGCAGTTTGAGACAGGAAAGCTATGGCTTCACCTTC.

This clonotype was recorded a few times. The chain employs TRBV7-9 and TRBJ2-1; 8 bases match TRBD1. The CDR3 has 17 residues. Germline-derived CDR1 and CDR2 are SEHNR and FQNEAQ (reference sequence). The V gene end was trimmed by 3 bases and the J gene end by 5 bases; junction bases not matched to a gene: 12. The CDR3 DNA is TGTGCCAGCAGCTTCAGCGCCGGGACAGGCCTCAACAATGAGCAGTTCTTC. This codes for CASSFSAGTGLNNEQFF.

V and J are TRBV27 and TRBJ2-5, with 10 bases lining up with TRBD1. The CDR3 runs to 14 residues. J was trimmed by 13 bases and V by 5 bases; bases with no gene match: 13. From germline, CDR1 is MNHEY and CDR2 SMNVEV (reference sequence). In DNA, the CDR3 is TGTGCCAGCAGTCCGGGATTTGGGCGGGACAGGGGGTACTTC. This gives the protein CASSPGFGRDRGYF.

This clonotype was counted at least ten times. CDR3 in amino acids: CASSSQTGEGTEAFF. CDR3 DNA: TGCGCCAGCAGCTCCCAGACAGGGGAGGGCACTGAAGCTTTCTTT. The chain is built from TRBV5-1 and TRBJ1-1; 8 nucleotides match TRBD1. Germline values: CDR1 SGHRS, CDR2 YFSETQ. CDR3 length equals 15 residues. Trimming took 3 bases from V and 4 from J; bases not matched to a gene: 8.

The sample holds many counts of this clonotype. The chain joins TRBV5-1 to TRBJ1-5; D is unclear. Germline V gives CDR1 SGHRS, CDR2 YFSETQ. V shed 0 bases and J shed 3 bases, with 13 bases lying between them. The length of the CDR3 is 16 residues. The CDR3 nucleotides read TGCGCCAGCAGCTTGGCCGGCGGCGGGAACAATCAGCCCCAGCATTTT. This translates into CASSLAGGGNNQPQHF.

CDR3 sequence: CASSSEAPGVSGYTF. CDR3 DNA sequence: TGTGCCAGTAGTTCCGAAGCGCCAGGGGTGAGCGGCTACACCTTC. This sequence joins TRBV19 and TRBJ1-2, with D perhaps TRBD1 (6 bases). V was clipped by 5 bases and J by 8 bases, with 21 bases between them. Germline CDR1 and CDR2: LNHDA and SQIVND (reference sequence). The CDR3 sequence is 15 residues long. Based on the CDR3 plus reference TRBV19 and TRBJ1-2, the full variable domain is DGGITQSPKYLFRKEGQNVTLSCEQNLNHDAMYWYRQDPGQGLRLIYYSQIVNDFQKGDIAEGYSVSREKKESFPLTVTSAQKNPTAFYLCASSSEAPGVSGYTFGSGTRLTVV.

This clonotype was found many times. As DNA, the CDR3 is TGTGCCAGCAGCCAAAGGACAGGGGTCTCTGAAGAGACCCAGTACTTC. This encodes CASSQRTGVSEETQYF. The chain combines TRBV3-1 with TRBJ2-5, with 9 positions matching TRBD1. CDR3 length: 16 residues. Germline CDR1 LGHDT, CDR2 YNNKEL (reference sequence). V lost 2 bases, J lost 3 bases, and 7 bases stayed unmatched.

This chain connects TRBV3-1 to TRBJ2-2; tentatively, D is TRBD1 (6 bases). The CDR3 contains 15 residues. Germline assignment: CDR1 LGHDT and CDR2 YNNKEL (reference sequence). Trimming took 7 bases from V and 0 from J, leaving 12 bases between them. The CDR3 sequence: CASTLGHSNTGELFF. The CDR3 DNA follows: TGTGCCAGCACCCTGGGACACTCGAACACCGGGGAGCTGTTTTTT.